These 24 T cell receptor beta chains came from one sample sequenced in a study of T cells after posttransplantation cyclophosphamide. Using immunoSEQ multiplex PCR, the repertoire was profiled, and TCRdb retains in-frame clones only, with some absent. The sample shows under 50,000 clones, none of them appearing just once. The material sequenced was PBMCs. The receptors here all came from a woman between 45 and 60 years old in good health and a related stem cell transplant donor.

At least ten counts were recorded for this clone. V is TRBV7-9 and J is TRBJ1-2; 8 bases map to TRBD1. Germline V lookup: CDR1 SEHNR, CDR2 FQNEAQ (reference sequence). This CDR3 comprises 16 residues. J gave up 5 bases and V 5 bases, and 13 bases lay outside the gene matches. CDR3 residues: CASSPNRGTLEYGYTF. The CDR3 DNA sequence: TGTGCCAGCAGCCCGAACAGGGGGACTCTGGAATATGGCTACACCTTC.

In its sample, this clone was seen many times. The chain combines TRBV6-1 with TRBJ1-3, with D perhaps TRBD1 (5 bases). V was pared by 2 bases and J by 4 bases, with 15 bases between. Germline-derived CDR1 and CDR2 are MNHNS and SASEGT. The CDR3 runs to 16 residues. The CDR3 is CASSEQAGQGGNTIYF. Written as DNA, the CDR3 is TGTGCCAGCAGTGAACAGGCCGGTCAGGGCGGAAACACCATATATTTT.

This clone was recorded many times. The V and J genes are TRBV6-1 and TRBJ2-7, with TRBD2 as a possible D gene (7 bases). The CDR3 has 15 residues. Trimming cost V 0 bases and J 0 bases, with 9 bases left between them. The germline gives CDR1 MNHNS, CDR2 SASEGT. CDR3 loop: CASSEAGGASYEQYF. CDR3 coding DNA: TGTGCCAGCAGTGAAGCTGGGGGGGCCTCCTACGAGCAGTACTTC.

In this sample, this clone turned up many times. The rearrangement joins TRBV5-4 to TRBJ2-7, with TRBD1 matching 10 bases. The V gene's germline CDR1 is SGHNT and CDR2 YYREEE (reference sequence). The CDR3 totals 14 residues. The V segment lost 4 bases and the J segment 5 bases; nucleotides outside the gene matches: 6. Here the CDR3 reads CASSVGTGANEQYF. The CDR3 region has the DNA TGTGCCAGCAGCGTAGGGACAGGGGCTAACGAGCAGTACTTC. The full variable domain, with the rest looked up from reference TRBV5-4 and TRBJ2-7, is ETGVTQSPTHLIKTRGQQVTLRCSSQSGHNTVSWYQQALGQGPQFIFQYYREEENGRGNFPPRFSGLQFPNYSSELNVNALELDDSALYLCASSVGTGANEQYFGPGTRLTVT.

This clone was picked up many times. The chain carries TRBV28 and TRBJ2-7; TRBD1 matches 7 bases. CDR1 is MDHEN and CDR2 is SYDVKM in the germline V gene. V shed 5 bases and J 0 bases; nucleotides not matched to a gene: 13. The CDR3 consists of 17 residues. The CDR3 bases are TGTGCCAGCAGTCTCCAATCCTGGACAGGCCGCTCCTACGAGCAGTACTTC. The encoded protein is CASSLQSWTGRSYEQYF.

This chain links TRBV18 with TRBJ2-5; 11 bases align to TRBD1. The J call is uncertain, as TRBJ2-7 better fits the DNA end. Per germline, CDR1 KGHSH and CDR2 LQKENI. The CDR3 consists of 14 residues. The DNA for the CDR3 is TGTGCCAGCTCACCAGTGGGACAGGGGGACGAGCAGTACTTC. Translating gives CASSPVGQGDEQYF.

This clone was seen a few times. V is TRBV7-2 and J is TRBJ2-3, with 9 bases that match TRBD2. Germline loops: CDR1 SGHTA, CDR2 FQGNSA. The CDR3 extends over 18 amino acids. The J segment lost 2 bases and the V segment lost 1 base, leaving 10 bases of the junction unmatched. CDR3 protein: CASSLGRRGGLSTDTQYF. The CDR3 DNA reads as TGTGCCAGCAGCTTAGGGAGGCGGGGGGGCCTTTCCACAGATACGCAGTATTTT.

Many counts were recorded for this clone. Distinct nucleotide sequences in the sample also encode this CDR3. The chain is built from TRBV20-1 and TRBJ2-7; a possible D gene is TRBD2 (5 bases). The CDR3 contains 11 residues. Per germline, CDR1 DFQATT and CDR2 SNEGSKA (reference sequence). Trimming took 5 bases from V and 0 from J, leaving 5 bases between them. The CDR3 sequence is CSARDSYEQYF. In DNA, the CDR3 is TGCAGTGCTCGGGACTCCTACGAGCAGTACTTC.

This clone was seen repeatedly, ten times or more. The genes are TRBV5-1 and TRBJ2-2, with D possibly TRBD1 on 6 matching bases. Trimming cost V 3 bases and J 2 bases, with 11 bases left between them. CDR3 length: 15 amino acids. Germline V gene sequence: CDR1 SGHRS, CDR2 YFSETQ. In DNA, the CDR3 is TGCGCCAGCAGCTATATGGGACAAAACACCGGGGAGCTGTTTTTT. Residues: CASSYMGQNTGELFF.

The table lists this clone with many counts. The CDR3 protein is CASSENDQGRILRYEQYF. Here the CDR3 DNA reads TGCGCCAGCAGTGAGAATGATCAGGGGAGAATTCTCCGGTACGAGCAGTACTTC. The V gene is TRBV10-1, the J gene TRBJ2-7; TRBD1 is a possible D gene (6 bases). Looked up from germline, CDR1 is WNHNN and CDR2 is SYGVQD (reference sequence). V shed 2 bases and J shed 4 bases, with 24 bases lying between them. This CDR3 contains 18 residues.

This clone showed up many times. V gene TRBV7-9 combines with J gene TRBJ2-7; no reliable D call. The CDR3 contains 15 residues. The germline V and J ends were trimmed by 4 bases and 0 bases, with 13 bases remaining between them. Germline V gene data show CDR1 as SEHNR and CDR2 as FQNEAQ (reference sequence). The DNA for the CDR3 is TGTGCCAGCAGCTCGACGAGGAAAAACTCCTACGAGCAGTACTTC. Amino acids: CASSSTRKNSYEQYF.

This clone was seen ten or more times. In DNA form, the CDR3 reads TGTGCCAGCAGCTTAGCGGGGGCGACCGGGGAGCTGTTTTTT. Its protein is CASSLAGATGELFF. The V gene is TRBV7-3, the J gene TRBJ2-2, with D perhaps matching TRBD2 (7 bases). In germline, CDR1 is SGHTA, CDR2 FQGTGA. Trimming took 2 bases from V and 5 from J, leaving 9 bases between them. The CDR3 has 14 amino acids.

This clone was recorded many times. The chain is built from TRBV10-3 and TRBJ1-1, with TRBD1 as a possible D gene (6 bases). Trimming removed 10 bases from V and 4 bases from J, with 16 bases in between. This CDR3 contains 13 residues. In germline, CDR1 is ENHRY, CDR2 SYGVKD. The CDR3 is CASSKQGSTEAFF. The CDR3 nucleotides are TGTGCCAGCAGCAAACAGGGATCCACTGAAGCTTTCTTT.

This clone was observed many times. The V gene is TRBV5-5, the J gene TRBJ2-7; a possible D gene is TRBD1 (5 bases). V dropped 3 bases and J dropped 2 bases, with 12 bases sitting between them. Germline CDR1 reads SGHKS; CDR2 reads YYEKEE (reference sequence). This CDR3 spans 14 amino acids. Here the CDR3 reads CASSYQDITYEQYF. CDR3 nucleotides: TGTGCCAGCAGCTATCAGGACATTACCTACGAGCAGTACTTC. Complete variable domain (other parts from reference TRBV5-5 and TRBJ2-7): DAGVTQSPTHLIKTRGQQVTLRCSPISGHKSVSWYQQVLGQGPQFIFQYYEKEERGRGNFPDRFSARQFPNYSSELNVNALLLGDSALYLCASSYQDITYEQYFGPGTRLTVT.

This clone occurred many times. The gene calls are TRBV14 and TRBJ1-2; 9 nucleotides match TRBD1. After removal of 1 base from V and 5 bases from J, the junction contained 5 bases not matched to a gene. CDR1 is SGHDN and CDR2 is FVKESK in the germline V gene. This CDR3 is built from 15 residues. CDR3 nucleotides: TGTGCCAGCAGCCAAGGGGACAGGGTCAAATATGGCTACACCTTC. It translates to CASSQGDRVKYGYTF. Combining the CDR3 with reference TRBV14 and TRBJ1-2 gives the whole variable domain EAGVTQFPSHSVIEKGQTVTLRCDPISGHDNLYWYRRVMGKEIKFLLHFVKESKQDESGMPNNRFLAERTGGTYSTLKVQPAELEDSGVYFCASSQGDRVKYGYTFGSGTRLTVV.

The chain couples TRBV9 to TRBJ2-1; perhaps TRBD2 as D (7 bases). CDR1 is SGDLS and CDR2 is YYNGEE in the germline V gene. V dropped 4 bases and J dropped 3 bases, with 17 bases sitting between them. The CDR3 runs 16 residues. The CDR3 coding sequence is TGTGCCAGCAGCCCTCTAGGGGGGGGCAACTACAATGAGCAGTTCTTC. Translated: CASSPLGGGNYNEQFF.

The table lists this clone with many counts. CDR3 amino acids: CASSPLTSPVYEQYF. The DNA of the CDR3 is TGTGCCAGCAGTCCCCTCACTAGTCCTGTCTACGAGCAGTACTTC. V and J are TRBV27 and TRBJ2-7, with D maybe TRBD2 (5 bases). The V gene lost 5 bases and the J gene lost 3 bases, with 17 bases spanning the gap. Germline CDR1 MNHEY, CDR2 SMNVEV (reference sequence). The CDR3 consists of 15 residues.

This clone has ten or more counts. Here the CDR3 DNA reads TGTGCCAGCAGCTTAACGGGACAGGGTGCCTGGGAGCAGTACTTC. It yields the protein CASSLTGQGAWEQYF. The chain links TRBV7-3 to TRBJ2-7; TRBD1 matches 9 bases. The CDR3 has 15 amino acids. V lost 0 bases to trimming and J lost 7 bases; unmatched junction nucleotides: 7. Germline CDR1 reads SGHTA; CDR2 reads FQGTGA.

The chain has TRBV6-5 and TRBJ1-2, with a tentative D call TRBD1 (5 bases). CDR1 and CDR2 from the germline V gene are MNHEY and SVGAGI. The CDR3 consists of 12 residues. Trimming shortened V by 5 bases and J by 4 bases, and 8 bases separated the two germline ends. The CDR3 spells CASSEDSYGYTF. CDR3 bases: TGTGCCAGCAGTGAAGACAGCTATGGCTACACCTTC.

This clone has ten or more counts. The rearrangement links TRBV7-8 to TRBJ1-1; D uncertain. Between the trimmed V and J ends, which lost 4 bases and 3 bases, there was a span of 18 bases. The germline gives CDR1 SGHVS, CDR2 FQNEAQ. The CDR3 extends over 16 amino acids. CDR3 sequence (DNA): TGTGCCAGCAGCTCCCGGGAGACCGCACGGGACACTGAAGCTTTCTTT. Translation: CASSSRETARDTEAFF.

This clone was counted at least ten times. The DNA of the CDR3 is TGTGCCAGCAGCTTGCGGACAGGGGGGAACACTGAAGCTTTCTTT. It translates to CASSLRTGGNTEAFF. The rearrangement links TRBV13 to TRBJ1-1, with TRBD1 identical over 10 bases. CDR1 is PRHDT, CDR2 FYEKMQ, per germline (reference sequence). V was pared by 3 bases and J by 1 base, with 2 bases of the junction left unmatched. CDR3 length equals 15 residues.

This clone was seen repeatedly, ten times or more. The rearrangement uses TRBV7-8 and TRBJ2-4, with D possibly matching TRBD1 (5 bases). V was clipped by 1 base and J by 6 bases, with 19 bases between them. CDR1 SGHVS and CDR2 FQNEAQ come from the germline V gene. The CDR3 runs to 17 residues. The DNA for the CDR3 is TGTGCCAGCAGCTTAGATGAGGCAGGGTTTCTTACAAACATTCAGTACTTC. Residues: CASSLDEAGFLTNIQYF.

This clone was found a few times. This sequence joins TRBV7-2 and TRBJ2-7, with 8 nucleotides matching TRBD1. V shed 2 bases and J 5 bases; nucleotides not matched to a gene: 5. This CDR3 is built from 14 residues. Germline values: CDR1 SGHTA, CDR2 FQGNSA. The CDR3 here is CASSLTWTGNEQYF. CDR3 DNA sequence: TGTGCCAGCAGCTTAACCTGGACAGGGAACGAGCAGTACTTC.

The table lists this clone with many counts. The chain employs TRBV7-9 and TRBJ1-4; D not certain. Germline CDR1 and CDR2: SEHNR and FQNEAQ (reference sequence). V lost 5 bases to trimming and J lost 2 bases, with 18 bases between them. This CDR3 spans 17 amino acids. The CDR3 coding sequence is TGTGCCAGCAGCCGACTGGGCCGGGAAACGACTAATGAAAAACTGTTTTTT. Protein: CASSRLGRETTNEKLFF.